These 23 T cell receptor beta chains were all obtained from the same sample, sequenced in a study of T cell responses to AZD1222 COVID-19 vaccine. Assay: immunoSEQ multiplex PCR; the TCRdb copy retains only in-frame clones and omits some. The table records some 120,000 clones, 65% to 90% of them present only once. The sequenced sample was peripheral blood, obtained 28 days after the second AZD1222 dose. These receptors all stem from an adult who received the AZD1222 COVID-19 vaccine.

This rearrangement joins TRBV5-4 to TRBJ1-6; no firm D call. The V and J ends lost 3 bases and 0 bases respectively, with 13 bases between them. Germline CDR1 SGHNT, CDR2 YYREEE (reference sequence). This CDR3 comprises 17 residues. CDR3 DNA: TGTGCCAGCAGCTCGGGAGCAGGCAGCTCCTATAATTCACCCCTCCACTTT. This translates into CASSSGAGSSYNSPLHF.

The rearrangement links TRBV7-9 to TRBJ1-4; the match to TRBD1 covers 9 bases. J gave up 8 bases and V 4 bases, and 8 bases lay outside the gene matches. Germline V gene lookup returns CDR1 SEHNR and CDR2 FQNEAQ (reference sequence). The CDR3 covers 15 residues. As DNA, the CDR3 is TGTGCCAGCAGCTCGGACAGGGGCTCCGGGGAAAAACTGTTTTTT. Residues: CASSSDRGSGEKLFF.

The chain joins TRBV7-2 to TRBJ1-2; D unresolved. The CDR3 consists of 14 residues. Trimming took 5 bases from V and 2 from J, leaving 12 bases between them. Per germline, CDR1 SGHTA and CDR2 FQGNSA. CDR3 sequence (DNA): TGTGCCAGCAGCCGGGTGGAGGGAAACTATGGCTACACCTTC. Protein: CASSRVEGNYGYTF.

The gene calls are TRBV4-1 and TRBJ2-5, with 8 bases aligning to TRBD2. The CDR3 is made up of 15 amino acids. Germline V lookup: CDR1 MGHRA, CDR2 YSYEKL. V shed 3 bases, J shed 3 bases, and the junction held 6 bases outside the gene matches. CDR3 protein: CASSHTSGGKETQYF. CDR3 sequence (DNA): TGCGCCAGCAGCCATACTAGCGGAGGGAAAGAGACCCAGTACTTC.

The chain employs TRBV2 and TRBJ2-7; D unresolved. Trimming removed 1 base at V and 11 bases at J, with 15 bases between. This CDR3 comprises 13 residues. In germline, CDR1 is SNHLY, CDR2 FYNNEI. CDR3 residues: CASSEEGQTWEYF. The CDR3 nucleotides read TGTGCCAGCAGTGAAGAAGGCCAAACTTGGGAGTACTTC.

This chain uses TRBV7-9 with TRBJ2-5, with D possibly matching TRBD1 (5 bases). This CDR3 has 14 residues. CDR1 is SEHNR, CDR2 FQNEAQ, per germline (reference sequence). Trimming left V 4 bases short and J 4 bases short, with 13 bases between. CDR3 region: CASSSGPGAETQYF. The CDR3 nucleotides are TGTGCCAGCAGCTCCGGCCCTGGGGCAGAGACCCAGTACTTC. The variable domain in full, completed from reference TRBV7-9 and TRBJ2-5, reads DTGVSQNPRHKITKRGQNVTFRCDPISEHNRLYWYRQTLGQGPEFLTYFQNEAQLEKSRLLSDRFSAERPKGSFSTLEIQRTEQGDSAMYLCASSSGPGAETQYFGPGTRLLVL.

The chain uses TRBV7-8 and TRBJ1-5; tentatively, D is TRBD1 (5 bases). V dropped 3 bases and J dropped 9 bases, with 9 bases sitting between them. CDR1 SGHVS and CDR2 FQNEAQ come from the germline V gene. The CDR3 has 12 residues. The CDR3 coding sequence is TGTGCCAGCAGCTTCCCCGGGGGGCCCCAGCATTTT. It codes for CASSFPGGPQHF.

The chain couples TRBV10-1 to TRBJ2-1; 13 nucleotides align to TRBD2. The CDR3 covers 16 residues. The germline V gene has CDR1 WNHNN and CDR2 SYGVQD (reference sequence). V lost 6 bases to trimming and J lost 9 bases; unmatched junction nucleotides: 11. Here the CDR3 DNA reads TGCGCCAGCAGCGACCCCGGGACTAGCGGGGTAGGTGAGCAGTTCTTC. Translation: CASSDPGTSGVGEQFF.

The chain recombines TRBV28 with TRBJ1-5, with a weak D call TRBD1 (5 bases). Trimming removed 5 bases from V and 0 bases from J, with 20 bases in between. Looked up from germline, CDR1 is MDHEN and CDR2 is SYDVKM. This CDR3 is 18 amino acids long. The CDR3 here is CASSRGADRSYSNQPQHF. CDR3 sequence (DNA): TGTGCCAGCAGTCGCGGAGCCGACAGAAGTTATAGCAATCAGCCCCAGCATTTT.

The rearrangement links TRBV7-9 to TRBJ1-2; D is undetermined. V lost 0 bases and J lost 2, with 7 bases in between. Per germline, CDR1 SEHNR and CDR2 FQNEAQ (reference sequence). The CDR3 extends over 14 amino acids. The CDR3 DNA is TGTGCCAGCAGCTTAGCCAATCAGAACTATGGCTACACCTTC. Translated, it gives CASSLANQNYGYTF.

The rearrangement uses TRBV15 and TRBJ1-5; 10 positions match TRBD1. Germline V CDR1 and CDR2: LNHNV, YYDKDF (reference sequence). CDR3 length: 16 residues. V dropped 1 base and J dropped 6; count of bases not matched to a gene: 6. The CDR3 loop is CATSRARDRGRQPQHF. The CDR3, as DNA: TGTGCCACCAGCAGAGCCCGGGACAGGGGTCGTCAGCCCCAGCATTTT.

The rearrangement uses TRBV2 and TRBJ1-2, with TRBD1 matching over 10 bases. From germline, CDR1 is SNHLY and CDR2 FYNNEI. The CDR3 is 12 residues long. V gave up 8 bases and J gave up 8 bases; unmatched junction bases: 5. The CDR3 region has the DNA TGTGCCAGCCGGGACAGGGGTGGAGGCTACACCTTC. This codes for CASRDRGGGYTF.

This sequence joins TRBV19 and TRBJ2-1; 12 bases agree with TRBD2. V lost 7 bases to trimming and J lost 3 bases; unmatched junction nucleotides: 10. Per germline, CDR1 LNHDA and CDR2 SQIVND (reference sequence). The CDR3 totals 17 residues. CDR3 DNA sequence: TGTGCCAGTAAAGGGCTAGCGGGGGGGGAGCTCTACAATGAGCAGTTCTTC. Its translation is CASKGLAGGELYNEQFF.

The V and J genes are TRBV18 and TRBJ2-7, with unresolved D. Germline V gene lookup returns CDR1 KGHSH and CDR2 LQKENI. The CDR3 extends over 13 amino acids. With 2 bases removed from V and 6 bases from J, the gap between germline ends came to 11 bases. DNA of the CDR3: TGTGCCAGCTCACCAGACGCAGGAGCCGAGCAGTACTTC. It is translated as CASSPDAGAEQYF.

The chain carries TRBV5-1 and TRBJ2-6; unclear D gene. The CDR3 runs 13 residues. The ends were cut back, 1 base at V and 2 bases at J, with 1 base in the middle. CDR1 and CDR2 (germline): SGHRS, YFSETQ. The CDR3 nucleotides read TGCGCCAGCAGCTTGACTGGGGCCAACGTCCTGACTTTC. This translates into CASSLTGANVLTF. The variable domain in full, with the rest retrieved from reference TRBV5-1 and TRBJ2-6, is KAGVTQTPRYLIKTRGQQVTLSCSPISGHRSVSWYQQTPGQGLQFLFEYFSETQRNKGNFPGRFSGRQFSNSRSEMNVSTLELGDSALYLCASSLTGANVLTFGAGSRLTVL.

This clone was counted once. This rearrangement joins TRBV2 to TRBJ2-3; D call uncertain. Germline CDR1 is SNHLY and CDR2 is FYNNEI. CDR3 length: 16 residues. The V gene lost 10 bases and the J gene lost 0 bases, with 20 bases spanning the gap. The CDR3 sequence is CATSRAGGASTDTQYF. CDR3 DNA sequence: TGTGCCACCTCAAGGGCCGGCGGCGCAAGCACAGATACGCAGTATTTT.

The V gene is TRBV11-2, the J gene TRBJ1-2; D not certain. Germline CDR1 SGHAT, CDR2 FQNNGV. Trimming cost V 0 bases and J 0 bases, with 17 bases left between them. This CDR3 comprises 18 residues. CDR3 coding DNA: TGTGCCAGCAGCTTAGAACGGCCCCTCCTGCGCCCTAACTATGGCTACACCTTC. It specifies CASSLERPLLRPNYGYTF.

J is TRBJ1-1 and V is TRBV5-4; no clear D gene. Looked up from germline, CDR1 is SGHNT and CDR2 is YYREEE (reference sequence). V dropped 4 bases and J dropped 6 bases, with 10 bases sitting between them. The CDR3 loop spans 12 amino acids. CDR3 sequence (DNA): TGTGCCAGCAGCACCCGAGGGTCTGAAGCTTTCTTT. Its translation: CASSTRGSEAFF. The full variable domain, in which reference TRBV5-4 and TRBJ1-1 provide the parts outside the CDR3, is ETGVTQSPTHLIKTRGQQVTLRCSSQSGHNTVSWYQQALGQGPQFIFQYYREEENGRGNFPPRFSGLQFPNYSSELNVNALELDDSALYLCASSTRGSEAFFGQGTRLTVV.

This chain uses TRBV5-4 with TRBJ2-5, with unresolved D. The germline gives CDR1 SGHNT, CDR2 YYREEE (reference sequence). The germline V and J ends were trimmed by 2 bases and 2 bases, with 7 bases remaining between them. This CDR3 contains 13 residues. The CDR3 region has the DNA TGTGCCAGCAGCTTTCCACAACAAGAGACCCAGTACTTC. It yields the protein CASSFPQQETQYF.

This clone was seen only a few times. V is TRBV10-2 and J is TRBJ1-5; 10 nucleotides align to TRBD1. The V gene's germline CDR1 is WSHSY and CDR2 SAAADI. This CDR3 contains 15 residues. With V trimmed by 1 base and J by 6 bases, 3 bases remained unmatched. The CDR3, as DNA: TGCGCCAGCAGTGAGTGGGGACAGGGGAGTCAGCCCCAGCATTTT. Translating it yields CASSEWGQGSQPQHF.

This clone was seen a handful of times. This chain links TRBV20-1 with TRBJ1-1; no clear D gene. V was pared by 5 bases and J by 4 bases, with 8 bases between. The germline gives CDR1 DFQATT, CDR2 SNEGSKA (reference sequence). The CDR3 has 11 residues. The chain's CDR3 is CSARLSTEAFF. The CDR3 coding sequence is TGCAGTGCTCGACTATCCACTGAAGCTTTCTTT.

The rearrangement uses TRBV27 and TRBJ2-1; D could derive from TRBD1 or TRBD2 (5 bases each). The CDR3 covers 15 residues. The V end was cut by 9 bases, the J end by 8 bases, with 23 bases between. Germline V gene lookup returns CDR1 MNHEY and CDR2 SMNVEV (reference sequence). CDR3 bases: TGTGCCAGTGCACCCCCGGGACGGCCAGGCCATGAGCAGTTCTTC. Residues: CASAPPGRPGHEQFF.

This chain links TRBV7-2 with TRBJ2-7; tentatively, D is TRBD2 (6 bases). Germline assignment: CDR1 SGHTA and CDR2 FQGNSA. Trimming took off 0 bases at V and 3 bases at J, with 6 bases between the two ends. CDR3 length: 13 amino acids. The CDR3 coding sequence is TGTGCCAGCAGCTTAGCGGGACTCTACGAGCAGTACTTC. Translating it yields CASSLAGLYEQYF.